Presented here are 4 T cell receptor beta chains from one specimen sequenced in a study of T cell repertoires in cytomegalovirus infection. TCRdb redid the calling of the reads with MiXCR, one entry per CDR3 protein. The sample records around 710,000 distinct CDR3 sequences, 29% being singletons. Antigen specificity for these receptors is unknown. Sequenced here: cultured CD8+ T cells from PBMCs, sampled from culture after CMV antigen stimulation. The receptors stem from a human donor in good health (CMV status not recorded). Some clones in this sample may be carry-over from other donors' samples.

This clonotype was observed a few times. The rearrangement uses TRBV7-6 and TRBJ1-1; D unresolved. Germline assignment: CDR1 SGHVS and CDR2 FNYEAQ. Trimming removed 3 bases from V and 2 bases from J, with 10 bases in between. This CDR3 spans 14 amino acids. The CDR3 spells CASSLQPTNTEAFF. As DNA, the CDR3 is TGTGCCAGCAGCTTGCAGCCAACAAACACTGAAGCTTTCTTT.

CDR3 sequence (DNA): TGCGCCAGCAGCCAAGATCGGGAGGAGCAGGGCTACTATGGCTACACCTTC. It specifies CASSQDREEQGYYGYTF. V is TRBV4-1 and J is TRBJ1-2, with D possibly matching TRBD1 (5 bases). CDR1 and CDR2 (germline): MGHRA, YSYEKL. The CDR3 consists of 17 residues. Trimming cost V 0 bases and J 3 bases, with 17 bases left between them.

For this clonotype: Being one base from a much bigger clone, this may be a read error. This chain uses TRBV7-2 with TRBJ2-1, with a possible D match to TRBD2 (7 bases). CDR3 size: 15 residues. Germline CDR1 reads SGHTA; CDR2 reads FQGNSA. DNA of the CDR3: TGTGCCAGCGGCTTAAGGGGGGGGATTTACAATGAGCAGTTCTTC. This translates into CASGLRGGIYNEQFF.

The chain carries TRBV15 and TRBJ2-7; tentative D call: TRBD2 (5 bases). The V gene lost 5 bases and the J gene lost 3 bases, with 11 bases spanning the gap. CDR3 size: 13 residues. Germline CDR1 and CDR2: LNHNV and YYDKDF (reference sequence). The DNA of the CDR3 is TGTGCCACCAGCGAGAGCGGCTTCTACGAGCAGTACTTC. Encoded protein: CATSESGFYEQYF.